Below, 19 T cell receptor beta chains from the same sample are listed, as sequenced in a study of shared clonotypes between healthy human individuals. Measured with immunoSEQ multiplex PCR; TCRdb has only the in-frame clones, and not every one. The table shows some 2.1 million clones, with roughly 93% occurring only once. Positively selected for CCR7, the CD45RO-negative cells used as naive CD8 cells excluded terminally differentiated effector memory CD45RA+ cells. Specimen: naive CD8+ T cells from PBMCs. The receptors here all came from a man younger than 35 in good health. Some clones in this sample may be carry-over from other donors' samples.

A remark on this clone: This sample also contains other DNA sequences that code for the same CDR3. The chain has TRBV27 and TRBJ2-2, with D hard to call. Trimming left V 3 bases short and J 4 bases short, with 6 bases between. The germline V gene has CDR1 MNHEY and CDR2 SMNVEV (reference sequence). The CDR3 has 13 amino acids. The CDR3, as DNA: TGTGCCAGCAGTTTCCCGGGCACCGGGGAGCTGTTTTTT. Its translation: CASSFPGTGELFF.

The V call is TRBV28, the J call TRBJ2-1; tentatively, D is TRBD1 (6 bases). V shed 2 bases and J shed 0 bases, with 11 bases lying between them. From germline, CDR1 is MDHEN and CDR2 SYDVKM. The CDR3 loop spans 16 amino acids. The CDR3 DNA follows: TGTGCCAGCAGTTTAGGGGGCCAGAGCTCCTACAATGAGCAGTTCTTC. Translation gives CASSLGGQSSYNEQFF.

The rearrangement uses TRBV20-1 and TRBJ2-7; possibly TRBD1 for D (6 bases). V lost 5 bases and J 5 bases, leaving 10 bases between the germline ends. The CDR3 has 11 amino acids. Germline CDR1 and CDR2: DFQATT and SNEGSKA (reference sequence). DNA for the CDR3: TGCAGTGCTGAACAGGGAAACGAGCAGTACTTC. Protein product: CSAEQGNEQYF.

V gene TRBV9 combines with J gene TRBJ1-5, with no clear D. This CDR3 comprises 15 residues. CDR1 is SGDLS and CDR2 is YYNGEE in the germline V gene. With 0 bases removed from V and 1 base from J, the gap between germline ends came to 8 bases. CDR3 sequence reads: CASSVGPGSNQPQHF. The CDR3, as DNA: TGTGCCAGCAGCGTAGGGCCGGGAAGCAATCAGCCCCAGCATTTT.

The table lists this clone with a count of one. The V and J genes are TRBV7-8 and TRBJ2-3; 14 bases fit TRBD2. CDR3 length equals 17 residues. Germline V CDR1 and CDR2: SGHVS, FQNEAQ. V shed 1 base and J 1 base; nucleotides not matched to a gene: 1. In nucleotides, the CDR3 is TGTGCCAGCAGCTTAGAGGGACTAGCGGGAGGCACAGATACGCAGTATTTT. The encoded protein is CASSLEGLAGGTDTQYF. The entire variable domain, with the rest obtained from reference TRBV7-8 and TRBJ2-3, is as follows: GAGVSQSPRYKVAKRGQDVALRCDPISGHVSLFWYQQALGQGPEFLTYFQNEAQLDKSGLPSDRFFAERPEGSVSTLKIQRTQQEDSAVYLCASSLEGLAGGTDTQYFGPGTRLTVL.

The chain uses TRBV6-1 and TRBJ2-7; TRBD1 aligns across 12 bases. Germline CDR1 and CDR2: MNHNS and SASEGT. The ends lost 2 bases at V and 5 bases at J; junction bases unmatched: 7. This CDR3 has 16 residues. In DNA, the CDR3 is TGTGCCAGCAGTGAAATAACCGGGACAGGGGGCCACGAGCAGTACTTC. Translating gives CASSEITGTGGHEQYF.

This sequence joins TRBV27 and TRBJ2-2; 9 bases are a match to TRBD2. Germline V gene lookup returns CDR1 MNHEY and CDR2 SMNVEV (reference sequence). Losses at the gene ends were 5 bases for V and 5 bases for J; bases not matched to a gene: 9. The CDR3 consists of 16 residues. The CDR3 spells CASSRPSSGTTGELFF. The CDR3 DNA follows: TGTGCCAGCAGTCGGCCGTCTAGCGGGACAACCGGGGAGCTGTTTTTT.

This chain joins TRBV7-9 and TRBJ2-7; a weak D match, TRBD1 (5 bases). The CDR3 has 12 amino acids. CDR1 and CDR2 from the germline V gene are SEHNR and FQNEAQ (reference sequence). Trimming shortened V by 6 bases and J by 5 bases, and 11 bases separated the two germline ends. CDR3 in DNA: TGTGCCAGCAGTTCAAGGGGCCACGAGCAGTACTTC. Its protein is CASSSRGHEQYF.

V and J are TRBV7-3 and TRBJ2-1, with 7 bases aligning to TRBD2. This CDR3 contains 13 residues. V lost 2 bases and J lost 13; bases outside the gene matches: 8. CDR1 and CDR2 from the germline V gene are SGHTA and FQGTGA. DNA of the CDR3: TGTGCCAGCAGCTTATGGGGAGGGTCTGAACAGTTCTTC. Translated: CASSLWGGSEQFF.

This clone has just one count. V usage is TRBV5-4 and J usage is TRBJ1-1, with D possibly TRBD1 on 6 matching bases. Germline-derived CDR1 and CDR2 are SGHNT and YYREEE (reference sequence). The CDR3 covers 14 residues. V lost 3 bases to trimming and J lost 3 bases, with 12 bases between them. The CDR3 DNA reads as TGTGCCAGCAGCTACCCTGGACAGCACACTGAAGCTTTCTTT. As protein: CASSYPGQHTEAFF.

The chain links TRBV11-2 to TRBJ2-1; 7 positions agree with TRBD2. Looked up from germline, CDR1 is SGHAT and CDR2 is FQNNGV. The CDR3 sequence is 16 residues long. Trimming took 3 bases from V and 2 from J; bases not matched to a gene: 7. CDR3 nucleotide sequence: TGTGCCAGCAGCTTGGGCCTAGCGGAGACCTACAATGAGCAGTTCTTC. This gives the protein CASSLGLAETYNEQFF.

The chain links TRBV27 to TRBJ2-1; D is unclear. Germline V CDR1 and CDR2: MNHEY, SMNVEV (reference sequence). Trimming took 2 bases from V and 5 from J, leaving 7 bases between them. This CDR3 is 13 amino acids long. CDR3 sequence: CASSLVANNEQFF. In nucleotides, the CDR3 is TGTGCCAGCAGTTTAGTGGCCAACAATGAGCAGTTCTTC.

The J gene is TRBJ2-5, the V gene TRBV19; no firm D call. In germline, CDR1 is LNHDA, CDR2 SQIVND (reference sequence). Deletions cut 6 bases from V and 5 bases from J, with 16 bases between. This CDR3 comprises 14 residues. The DNA for the CDR3 is TGTGCCAGTAGCCCTTATGGAACGAAGGAGACCCAGTACTTC. Its translation: CASSPYGTKETQYF.

The V gene is TRBV6-5, the J gene TRBJ1-2; 7 positions match TRBD1. The CDR3 is 14 amino acids. V dropped 5 bases and J dropped 7; count of bases not matched to a gene: 10. Germline lookup yields CDR1 MNHEY and CDR2 SVGAGI. This chain's CDR3 is CASSTGQRGGGYTF. The CDR3 DNA is TGTGCCAGCAGTACGGGACAGCGCGGGGGTGGCTACACCTTC.

In its sample, this clone was seen once. This chain connects TRBV7-3 to TRBJ2-7; perhaps TRBD1 as D (5 bases). Germline assignment: CDR1 SGHTA and CDR2 FQGTGA. The V end was cut by 0 bases, the J end by 7 bases, with 10 bases between. This CDR3 has 13 amino acids. The CDR3 sequence: CASSLTLKGEQYF. The CDR3 region has the DNA TGTGCCAGCAGCTTAACCTTGAAGGGGGAGCAGTACTTC.

The V gene is TRBV10-2, the J gene TRBJ2-7, with a possible D match to TRBD2 (6 bases). The CDR3 extends over 16 amino acids. V shed 0 bases and J shed 1 base, with 13 bases lying between them. Germline CDR1 is WSHSY and CDR2 is SAAADI. CDR3 amino acids: CASSESPAGGSYEQYF. The CDR3 nucleotides are TGCGCCAGCAGTGAGTCCCCAGCGGGCGGATCCTACGAGCAGTACTTC.

This chain joins TRBV6-1 and TRBJ1-2; D not certain. V lost 6 bases and J 0 bases, leaving 14 bases between the germline ends. The CDR3 is 15 residues long. Per germline, CDR1 MNHNS and CDR2 SASEGT. The CDR3 reads CASRKGWGANYGYTF. The CDR3 nucleotides are TGTGCCAGCAGAAAAGGATGGGGAGCTAACTATGGCTACACCTTC.

Written as DNA, the CDR3 is TGTGCCAGCAGTCCAGCCGGACAGGCCGAAGCTAACTATGGCTACACCTTC. It translates to CASSPAGQAEANYGYTF. This chain uses TRBV27 with TRBJ1-2, with 7 nucleotides matching TRBD1. Germline loops: CDR1 MNHEY, CDR2 SMNVEV (reference sequence). The CDR3 has 17 residues. V trimming: 5 bases; J trimming: 0 bases; junction bases outside the gene matches: 12.

This chain uses TRBV9 with TRBJ2-3, with TRBD1 matching 8 bases. The CDR3 is made up of 16 amino acids. In germline, CDR1 is SGDLS, CDR2 YYNGEE. The ends lost 3 bases at V and 1 base at J; junction bases unmatched: 7. The CDR3 sequence: CASSGWTGMGTDTQYF. In nucleotides, the CDR3 is TGTGCCAGCAGCGGTTGGACAGGGATGGGCACAGATACGCAGTATTTT.